This TCR beta chain is drawn from a study of CD8 T cells in ankylosing spondylitis. Making use of molecular barcodes, quantitative 5'-RACE generated TCR beta libraries. Each CDR3 protein gets one entry after TCRdb re-called the 5' RACE reads with MiXCR. The table has around 130,000 distinct CDR3 sequences, 12% to 15% seen once. General study points: Earlier work had already found some motif variants in reactive arthritis synovial fluid and blood. Within ankylosing spondylitis blood, a TCR beta motif made up of eight highly homologous variants appeared to be characteristic.

The CDR3 has 15 amino acids. Per the germline V gene, CDR1 is SGHNT and CDR2 is YYREEE (reference sequence). V shed 1 base and J shed 5 bases, with 15 bases lying between them. This clonotype was recorded a few times. The antigen remains unidentified. The chain employs TRBV5-4 and TRBJ2-5; tentative D call: TRBD2 (7 bases). Sequenced sample: blood, either unsorted or a sorted T cell fraction (not recorded which). This TCR was recovered from a female donor with ankylosing spondylitis or in good health (not recorded which). The CDR3 sequence: CASSLRGGAVETQYF. The CDR3, as DNA: TGTGCCAGCAGCTTGAGGGGGGGGGCCGTGGAGACCCAGTACTTC. The whole variable domain, filled in from reference TRBV5-4 and TRBJ2-5, reads ETGVTQSPTHLIKTRGQQVTLRCSSQSGHNTVSWYQQALGQGPQFIFQYYREEENGRGNFPPRFSGLQFPNYSSELNVNALELDDSALYLCASSLRGGAVETQYFGPGTRLLVL.